This T cell receptor (beta chain) emerged from a study of graft-versus-host responses after intestinal transplantation. Looking at the study overall: For two to four years after anti-thymocyte globulin induction, all recipients took tacrolimus and steroids.

With respect to this clone: Its antigen is unidentified.

Method: immunoSEQ multiplex PCR; TCRdb's copy keeps in-frame clones and lacks some. Among over 85,000 clones, roughly 91% were seen once, and the ten largest hold about 0.5%. The CDR3 has 13 residues. Germline values: CDR1 PRHDT, CDR2 FYEKMQ (reference sequence). V dropped 5 bases and J dropped 0 bases, with 8 bases sitting between them. Whole-study findings and limits: The authors found GvH clones in recipient marrow, some appearing first in ileum or blood. Individuals who had graft-donor T cell macrochimerism had allografts that showed high graft-versus-host to host-versus-graft clonal ratios.

The TCR sequence derives from a human donor who received an intestinal transplant. The chain recombines TRBV13 with TRBJ2-7; no clear D gene. This specimen consisted of unstimulated CD8+ T cells sorted from spleen or lymph node cells, obtained before intestinal transplant. The CDR3 nucleotides read TGTGCCAGCAGCCCGAGCGACTCCTACGAGCAGTACTTC. Its translation is CASSPSDSYEQYF.